This T cell receptor (beta chain) stems from a study of blood T cell repertoires in COVID-19. Study context: The United States, Italy and Spain provided the acute and convalescent COVID-19 samples.

TCRdb's copy holds only in-frame clones and misses some; the assay was immunoSEQ multiplex PCR. The sample shows roughly 300,000 clones, about four fifths of them seen only once. CDR3 size: 11 residues. Germline CDR1 reads GTSNPN; CDR2 reads SVGIG (reference sequence). Comment on this clone: Other DNA sequences of this sample code for an identical CDR3.

This chain uses TRBV30 with TRBJ1-1, with 8 bases identical to TRBD1. The material sequenced was peripheral blood. The receptor comes from a woman aged 45-59 years with acute or convalescent COVID-19. The CDR3 coding sequence is TGTGCTTCACAGGGGGGCACTGAAGCTTTCTTT. It encodes CASQGGTEAFF.